The sequence of this T cell receptor (beta chain) was determined in a study of blood T cells in healthy people across ages. At the level of the study: The template switching approach captured approximately one barcoded beta molecule for every two T cells. General observations from the study: Significant beta diversity loss was already apparent by age roughly 44, declining roughly linearly.

For the second PCR, which ran for roughly 7 to 11 cycles, a sample-barcoded 5' primer and a J-beta primer mix were used. TCRdb re-analysed the 5' RACE reads in MiXCR, keeping a single row per CDR3 protein. The repertoire holds about 640,000 distinct CDR3 sequences, with roughly 58% as singletons. Notes on this clonotype: Its antigen is not identified. A read error is possible here, since a much larger clone lies one base away.

Per the germline V gene, CDR1 is MNHEY and CDR2 is SMNVEV (reference sequence). The CDR3 totals 15 residues. The chain uses TRBV27 and TRBJ2-5; maybe TRBD2 (7 bases). This clonotype was sampled from a man aged 55-75 years in good health. Sample: blood. CDR3 DNA: TGTGCCAGCAGTCCAGGAGGGGGGGTCCAAGAGACCCCGTACTTC. It yields the protein CASSPGGGVQETPYF.